A single sample gave rise to the 28 T cell receptor beta chains below, sequenced in a study of vaccination effects on CD4 cells after COVID-19. CD4+ T cells were isolated after roughly nine days of culture. Each participant was administered two doses of either the BNT162b2 or the mRNA-1273 vaccine. TCRdb's copy holds only in-frame clones and misses some; the assay was immunoSEQ multiplex PCR. The sample shows approximately 47,000 clones, 70% of them seen only once. These receptors have no known antigen. The sample here was CD4+ T cells from PBMCs cultured without peptide, taken after COVID-19 vaccination. These receptors were taken from a human donor who received a COVID-19 vaccine.

The sample holds a few counts of this clone. The genes are TRBV7-9 and TRBJ2-7; 7 bases match TRBD2. The germline gives CDR1 SEHNR, CDR2 FQNEAQ (reference sequence). The V gene end was trimmed by 5 bases and the J gene end by 7 bases; junction bases not matched to a gene: 11. The CDR3 sequence is 14 residues long. The CDR3 region is CASSRSGGGEEQYF. CDR3 coding DNA: TGTGCCAGCAGCCGTTCGGGCGGGGGAGAAGAGCAGTACTTC.

J is TRBJ1-2 and V is TRBV10-2; D gene uncertain. With 6 bases removed from V and 4 bases from J, the gap between germline ends came to 6 bases. Germline loops: CDR1 WSHSY, CDR2 SAAADI. CDR3 length: 11 amino acids. The CDR3: CASSPSYGYTF. CDR3 bases: TGCGCCAGCAGCCCCTCCTATGGCTACACCTTC.

This clone showed up just once. This chain's CDR3 is CASSPRNSPLHF. The DNA for the CDR3 is TGTGCCAGCTCACCAAGAAATTCACCCCTCCACTTT. This chain uses TRBV18 with TRBJ1-6; D ambiguous. The germline V gene has CDR1 KGHSH and CDR2 LQKENI. The germline V and J ends were trimmed by 2 bases and 7 bases, with 3 bases remaining between them. CDR3 size: 12 residues.

This chain uses TRBV5-1 with TRBJ2-5; the match to TRBD1 covers 7 bases. Losses at the gene ends were 2 bases for V and 2 bases for J; bases not matched to a gene: 6. The CDR3 length is 15 residues. Looked up from germline, CDR1 is SGHRS and CDR2 is YFSETQ. CDR3 DNA: TGCGCCAGCAGCTTCAATCCAGGGGGACAAGAGACCCAGTACTTC. Translated: CASSFNPGGQETQYF.

The chain uses TRBV5-1 and TRBJ2-2, with a tentative D call TRBD2 (5 bases). V lost 3 bases and J 0 bases, leaving 12 bases between the germline ends. The CDR3 is 16 amino acids. From germline, CDR1 is SGHRS and CDR2 YFSETQ. CDR3 amino acids: CASSSEGAANTGELFF. The CDR3 bases are TGCGCCAGCAGCTCCGAGGGCGCCGCGAACACCGGGGAGCTGTTTTTT.

This clone came up a few times. The chain employs TRBV10-3 and TRBJ1-1, with 9 bases identical to TRBD1. V lost 2 bases, J lost 8 bases, and 3 bases stayed unmatched. Looked up from germline, CDR1 is ENHRY and CDR2 is SYGVKD. The CDR3 sequence is 13 residues long. The CDR3 protein is CAISERTGGEAFF. The CDR3 coding sequence is TGTGCCATCAGTGAGAGAACAGGGGGCGAAGCTTTCTTT.

The CDR3 loop is CASSYSGYMNTEAFF. CDR3 nucleotides: TGTGCCAGCAGTTACTCCGGCTACATGAACACTGAAGCTTTCTTT. This chain joins TRBV6-5 and TRBJ1-1; D is unresolved. V dropped 0 bases and J dropped 0 bases, with 8 bases sitting between them. From germline, CDR1 is MNHEY and CDR2 SVGAGI. The CDR3 consists of 15 residues.

This chain connects TRBV5-1 to TRBJ2-2, with 9 nucleotides matching TRBD1. V was clipped by 1 base and J by 4 bases; unmatched bases: 5. The CDR3 spans 16 residues. Germline V gene data show CDR1 as SGHRS and CDR2 as YFSETQ. As DNA, the CDR3 is TGCGCCAGCAGCTTGATACAGGGGGCGCGCACCGGGGAGCTGTTTTTT. Encoded protein: CASSLIQGARTGELFF. Using reference TRBV5-1 and TRBJ2-2 for the parts outside the CDR3, the full variable domain is KAGVTQTPRYLIKTRGQQVTLSCSPISGHRSVSWYQQTPGQGLQFLFEYFSETQRNKGNFPGRFSGRQFSNSRSEMNVSTLELGDSALYLCASSLIQGARTGELFFGEGSRLTVL.

This clone was detected once. J is TRBJ2-1 and V is TRBV11-2; D is possibly TRBD1 or TRBD2 (5 bases each). The germline V gene has CDR1 SGHAT and CDR2 FQNNGV. V lost 4 bases and J 9 bases, leaving 19 bases between the germline ends. The CDR3 is 15 amino acids. DNA for the CDR3: TGTGCCAGCAGCTCCCGGGACCCCTTTACTATTGAGCAGTTCTTC. The encoded protein is CASSSRDPFTIEQFF.

The CDR3 sequence is CASSLRSGHEKLFF. CDR3 coding DNA: TGTGCCAGCAGCTTGCGATCCGGACATGAAAAACTGTTTTTT. The chain links TRBV5-4 to TRBJ1-4; the D is unclear. The V gene's germline CDR1 is SGHNT and CDR2 YYREEE (reference sequence). Trimming shortened V by 1 base and J by 6 bases, and 10 bases separated the two germline ends. This CDR3 is built from 14 residues.

The chain uses TRBV14 and TRBJ1-4; TRBD1 might be the D (5 bases). The CDR3 is made up of 15 amino acids. Between the trimmed V and J ends, which lost 6 bases and 0 bases, there was a span of 11 bases. CDR1 is SGHDN and CDR2 is FVKESK in the germline V gene. CDR3 amino acids: CASRPSGTTNEKLFF. The CDR3 nucleotides read TGTGCCAGCAGGCCTTCAGGGACAACTAATGAAAAACTGTTTTTT.

The table lists this clone with a count of one. The V and J genes are TRBV5-5 and TRBJ1-6, with D possibly being TRBD1 (5 bases). Germline V CDR1 and CDR2: SGHKS, YYEKEE (reference sequence). This CDR3 is 16 amino acids long. V lost 5 bases to trimming and J lost 8 bases, with 20 bases between them. CDR3 amino acids: CASSQRPNGGDSPLHF. The CDR3, as DNA: TGTGCCAGCAGTCAACGTCCAAATGGGGGGGATTCACCCCTCCACTTT. Using reference TRBV5-5 and TRBJ1-6 for the parts outside the CDR3, the full variable domain is DAGVTQSPTHLIKTRGQQVTLRCSPISGHKSVSWYQQVLGQGPQFIFQYYEKEERGRGNFPDRFSARQFPNYSSELNVNALLLGDSALYLCASSQRPNGGDSPLHFGNGTRLTVT.

V gene TRBV11-2 combines with J gene TRBJ1-1; 7 bases match TRBD1. The CDR3 is 12 amino acids. Germline CDR1 reads SGHAT; CDR2 reads FQNNGV. V gave up 3 bases and J gave up 8 bases; unmatched junction bases: 3. CDR3 DNA sequence: TGTGCCAGCAGCTTCGACAGGGTCGAAGCTTTCTTT. Amino acid sequence: CASSFDRVEAFF. The full variable domain, in which reference TRBV11-2 and TRBJ1-1 provide the parts outside the CDR3, is EAGVAQSPRYKIIEKRQSVAFWCNPISGHATLYWYQQILGQGPKLLIQFQNNGVVDDSQLPKDRFSAERLKGVDSTLKIQPAKLEDSAVYLCASSFDRVEAFFGQGTRLTVV.

The chain is built from TRBV9 and TRBJ2-7; TRBD1 is a possible D gene (6 bases). V gave up 4 bases and J gave up 3 bases, with 17 bases separating them. Germline V lookup: CDR1 SGDLS, CDR2 YYNGEE. The CDR3 has 15 amino acids. This CDR3 reads CASSPSTQGGYEQYF. The CDR3 DNA sequence: TGTGCCAGCAGCCCGTCCACACAGGGCGGCTACGAGCAGTACTTC.

V gene TRBV20-1 combines with J gene TRBJ2-2; TRBD1 or TRBD2 may be the D gene (5 bases each). Trimming shortened V by 3 bases and J by 3 bases, and 17 bases separated the two germline ends. The germline gives CDR1 DFQATT, CDR2 SNEGSKA (reference sequence). CDR3 length: 16 residues. CDR3 sequence: CSASQGTGGYTGELFF. In DNA form, the CDR3 reads TGCAGTGCTAGTCAAGGGACGGGCGGGTACACCGGGGAGCTGTTTTTT.

This chain uses TRBV6-8 with TRBJ2-5; no firm D call. The germline V gene has CDR1 MNHGY and CDR2 SAAAGT. V was cut by 0 bases and J by 4 bases, with 15 bases left in between. This CDR3 has 16 amino acids. The CDR3 coding sequence is TGTGCCAGCAGTTACTCGAACGCTCTAGTTGGAGAGACCCAGTACTTC. It is translated as CASSYSNALVGETQYF.

This clone was found a few times. The chain employs TRBV7-8 and TRBJ1-5; no firm D call. The V end was cut by 6 bases, the J end by 6 bases, with 21 bases between. CDR1 is SGHVS and CDR2 is FQNEAQ in the germline V gene. The CDR3 is 16 residues long. The CDR3 DNA reads as TGTGCCAGCAGTTTTGGAAGGGTGGCGGCGGGTCAGCCCCAGCATTTT. Translating gives CASSFGRVAAGQPQHF.

This chain connects TRBV2 to TRBJ2-4; TRBD2 is a possible D gene (5 bases). CDR1 and CDR2 from the germline V gene are SNHLY and FYNNEI. CDR3 length: 14 amino acids. V was pared by 6 bases and J by 1 base, with 10 bases between. The CDR3 region has the DNA TGTGCCAGCAGCGGTAGGGAGGCCAAAAACATTCAGTACTTC. Its translation is CASSGREAKNIQYF.

The genes are TRBV14 and TRBJ1-1; tentatively, D is TRBD1 (6 bases). This CDR3 comprises 15 residues. Trimming removed 4 bases at V and 1 base at J, with 13 bases between. Germline CDR1 and CDR2: SGHDN and FVKESK. CDR3: CASSRNYRENTEAFF. CDR3 sequence (DNA): TGTGCCAGCAGCCGTAACTACAGGGAGAACACTGAAGCTTTCTTT.

This clone showed up just a few times. The chain recombines TRBV30 with TRBJ1-6; unclear D gene. V was clipped by 2 bases and J by 8 bases, with 16 bases between them. The CDR3 sequence is 15 residues long. Germline CDR1 reads GTSNPN; CDR2 reads SVGIG (reference sequence). CDR3 protein: CAWSRTISRDSPLHF. The CDR3 region has the DNA TGTGCCTGGAGTCGGACCATAAGCCGGGATTCACCCCTCCACTTT.

CDR3 sequence reads: CASSPIPERRETQYF. CDR3 DNA sequence: TGTGCCAGCAGCCCTATTCCGGAGCGCAGGGAGACCCAGTACTTC. The V call is TRBV14, the J call TRBJ2-5, with D unclear. Germline CDR1 reads SGHDN; CDR2 reads FVKESK. The CDR3 has 15 amino acids. Trimming took 4 bases from V and 5 from J, leaving 17 bases between them.

This chain joins TRBV5-3 and TRBJ2-6; D unresolved. TRBV5-3 is annotated as an ORF whose role is uncertain. The CDR3 contains 17 residues. The V end was cut by 0 bases, the J end by 0 bases, with 10 bases between. Here the CDR3 DNA reads TGTGCCAGAAGCTTGGACTTGGTGGACTCTGGGGCCAACGTCCTGACTTTC. The encoded protein is CARSLDLVDSGANVLTF.

This clone was seen more than once but under ten times. The chain joins TRBV19 to TRBJ2-6; D gene uncertain. The CDR3 runs 15 residues. V was shortened by 3 bases and J by 4 bases, with 10 bases between the two germline ends. Germline lookup yields CDR1 LNHDA and CDR2 SQIVND (reference sequence). The CDR3 loop is CASSIVLAGANVLTF. The CDR3, as DNA: TGTGCCAGTAGTATCGTTCTGGCCGGGGCCAACGTCCTGACTTTC.

This chain links TRBV19 with TRBJ1-1; D may be TRBD1 (6 bases). Germline-derived CDR1 and CDR2 are LNHDA and SQIVND (reference sequence). Deletions cut 6 bases from V and 1 base from J, with 15 bases between. This CDR3 is 15 amino acids long. DNA for the CDR3: TGTGCCAGTAGCATGATAGGACAGAAGAACACTGAAGCTTTCTTT. This encodes CASSMIGQKNTEAFF. Drawing the rest from reference TRBV19 and TRBJ1-1, the complete variable domain is DGGITQSPKYLFRKEGQNVTLSCEQNLNHDAMYWYRQDPGQGLRLIYYSQIVNDFQKGDIAEGYSVSREKKESFPLTVTSAQKNPTAFYLCASSMIGQKNTEAFFGQGTRLTVV.

The chain has TRBV6-6 and TRBJ2-1, with TRBD2 matching 8 bases. J was trimmed by 9 bases and V by 2 bases; bases with no gene match: 9. Germline CDR1 is MNHNY and CDR2 is SVGAGI (reference sequence). CDR3 length equals 15 residues. CDR3 amino acids: CASSYAGGLVGEQFF. The CDR3 DNA follows: TGTGCCAGCAGTTACGCGGGGGGCCTCGTCGGTGAGCAGTTCTTC.

The chain uses TRBV6-5 and TRBJ1-4; D is uncertain. Germline lookup yields CDR1 MNHEY and CDR2 SVGAGI. CDR3 length: 13 amino acids. The ends were cut back, 2 bases at V and 3 bases at J, with 4 bases in the middle. CDR3 amino acids: CASSYDSNEKLFF. CDR3 DNA sequence: TGTGCCAGCAGTTACGACTCTAATGAAAAACTGTTTTTT.

The V gene is TRBV7-2, the J gene TRBJ2-2; 11 bases agree with TRBD2. CDR1 and CDR2 (germline): SGHTA, FQGNSA. This CDR3 is 15 amino acids long. V trimming: 5 bases; J trimming: 1 base; junction bases outside the gene matches: 0. The CDR3 region has the DNA TGTGCCAGCAGCGGGACTAGCGGGAACACCGGGGAGCTGTTTTTT. This gives the protein CASSGTSGNTGELFF.

The rearrangement uses TRBV6-6 and TRBJ2-3; 9 bases align to TRBD2. With 5 bases clipped from V and 4 bases from J, the junction kept 7 bases outside the gene matches. Germline loops: CDR1 MNHNY, CDR2 SVGAGI (reference sequence). This CDR3 has 15 residues. The CDR3 region has the DNA TGTGCCAGCAGTAGAAAGCGGGAGGAGGCAGATACGCAGTATTTT. This gives the protein CASSRKREEADTQYF.